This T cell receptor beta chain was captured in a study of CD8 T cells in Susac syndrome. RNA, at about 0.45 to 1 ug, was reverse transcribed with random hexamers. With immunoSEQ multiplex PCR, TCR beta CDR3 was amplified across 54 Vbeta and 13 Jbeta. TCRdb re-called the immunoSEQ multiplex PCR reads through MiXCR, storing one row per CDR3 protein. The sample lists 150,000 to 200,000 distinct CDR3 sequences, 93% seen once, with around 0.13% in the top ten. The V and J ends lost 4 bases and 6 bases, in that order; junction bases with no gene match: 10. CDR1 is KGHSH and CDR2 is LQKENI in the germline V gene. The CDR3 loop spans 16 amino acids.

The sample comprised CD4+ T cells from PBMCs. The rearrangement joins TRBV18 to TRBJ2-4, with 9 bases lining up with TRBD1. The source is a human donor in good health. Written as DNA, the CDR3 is TGTGCCAGCTCACAGACAGGGGGATCGGCGGGAAACATTCAGTACTTC. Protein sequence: CASSQTGGSAGNIQYF.